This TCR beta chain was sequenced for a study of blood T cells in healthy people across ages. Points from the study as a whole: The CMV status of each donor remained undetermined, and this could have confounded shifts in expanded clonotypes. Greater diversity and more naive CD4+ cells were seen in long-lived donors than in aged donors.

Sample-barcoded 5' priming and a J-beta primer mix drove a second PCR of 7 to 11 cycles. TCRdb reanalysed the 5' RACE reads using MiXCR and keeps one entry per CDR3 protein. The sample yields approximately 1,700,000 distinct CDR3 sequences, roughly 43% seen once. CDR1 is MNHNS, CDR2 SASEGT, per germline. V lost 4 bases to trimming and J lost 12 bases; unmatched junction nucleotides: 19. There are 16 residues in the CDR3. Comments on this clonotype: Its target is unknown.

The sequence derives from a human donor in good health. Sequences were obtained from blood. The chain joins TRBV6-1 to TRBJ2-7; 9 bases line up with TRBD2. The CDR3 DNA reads TGTGCCAGCAGTGCCTCGACCAGCGGGGGGCGGGAGTGGGGGTACTTC. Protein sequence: CASSASTSGGREWGYF.